The 10 T cell receptor beta chains below come from one sample, sequenced in a study of early T cells in non-severe SARS-CoV-2 infection. TCRdb re-derived calls from the 5' RACE reads in MiXCR, one entry per CDR3 protein. The sample lists about 30,000 distinct CDR3 sequences, about 5.8% occurring once. The specimen was whole blood. Receptors were obtained from an adult who was a healthcare worker with PCR-confirmed SARS-CoV-2 infection or an uninfected control (not recorded which).

Many counts were recorded for this clonotype. The V and J genes are TRBV6-2 or TRBV6-3 and TRBJ2-7, with D maybe TRBD2 (5 bases). V was pared by 10 bases and J by 4 bases, with 23 bases between. The CDR3 length is 15 residues. Germline V lookup: CDR1 MNHEY, CDR2 SVGEGT. The CDR3 reads CATKNTQRRLYEQYF. CDR3 coding DNA: TGTGCCACCAAAAATACCCAGCGGAGGCTTTACGAGCAGTACTTC.

In this sample, this clonotype turned up many times. As DNA, the CDR3 is TGTGCCAGCACTAGAGACAGGAACACCGGGGAGCTGTTTTTT. This translates into CASTRDRNTGELFF. This chain connects TRBV7-9 to TRBJ2-2; a possible D gene is TRBD1 (5 bases). The CDR3 sequence is 14 residues long. Trimming shortened V by 7 bases and J by 1 base, and 10 bases separated the two germline ends. In germline, CDR1 is SEHNR, CDR2 FQNEAQ (reference sequence).

This clonotype was seen ten or more times. CDR3 DNA: TGTGCCAGCAGGGGTGGGACAGCTCTGACAGCTTTCTTT. It specifies CASRGGTALTAFF. The chain joins TRBV3-1 to TRBJ1-1, with TRBD1 matching over 7 bases. This CDR3 region has 13 residues. CDR1 and CDR2 from the germline V gene are LGHDT and YNNKEL (reference sequence). V was clipped by 6 bases and J by 10 bases; unmatched bases: 11. The complete variable domain, with remaining parts taken from reference TRBV3-1 and TRBJ1-1, reads DTAVSQTPKYLVTQMGNDKSIKCEQNLGHDTMYWYKQDSKKFLKIMFSYNNKELIINETVPNRFSPKSPDKAHLNLHINSLELGDSAVYFCASRGGTALTAFFGQGTRLTVV.

This clonotype was picked up one time. Given a much more abundant clone one base away, this may be a read error. The V call is TRBV10-3, the J call TRBJ2-7; D remains ambiguous. The CDR3 is made up of 14 amino acids. CDR1 is ENHRY and CDR2 is SYGVKD in the germline V gene. CDR3 DNA sequence: TGTACCATCAGTGAGTCATTCAGTTCCTACGAGCAGTACTTC. Its translation is CTISESFSSYEQYF.

This clonotype was recorded many times. The chain joins TRBV19 to TRBJ1-6; TRBD1 might be the D (6 bases). The CDR3 runs to 16 residues. The V end lost 6 bases, the J end lost 7 bases, and 19 bases lay between the germline ends. CDR1 is LNHDA, CDR2 SQIVND, per germline (reference sequence). DNA of the CDR3: TGTGCCAGTAGCCTCATGCCGGGGGGCGCGAATTCACCCCTCCACTTT. Translating gives CASSLMPGGANSPLHF. The whole variable domain, filled in from reference TRBV19 and TRBJ1-6, reads DGGITQSPKYLFRKEGQNVTLSCEQNLNHDAMYWYRQDPGQGLRLIYYSQIVNDFQKGDIAEGYSVSREKKESFPLTVTSAQKNPTAFYLCASSLMPGGANSPLHFGNGTRLTVT.

At least ten counts were recorded for this clonotype. This chain links TRBV20-1 with TRBJ2-1; the match to TRBD2 covers 16 bases. The length of the CDR3 is 18 residues. Germline V gene data show CDR1 as DFQATT and CDR2 as SNEGSKA (reference sequence). With 8 bases clipped from V and 3 bases from J, the junction kept 13 bases outside the gene matches. The CDR3 coding sequence is TGCAGTACGGAGTTGGGACTAGCGGGAGGGAAAGGCTACAATGAGCAGTTCTTC. Translating gives CSTELGLAGGKGYNEQFF.

This clonotype has more than one count but fewer than ten. The junction and the germline gene differ at one end; a read error may be behind it. V gene TRBV7-7 combines with J gene TRBJ2-1, with D tentatively TRBD2 (6 bases). The CDR3 consists of 15 residues. The germline V gene has CDR1 SSHAT and CDR2 FNYEAQ (reference sequence). CDR3 DNA sequence: TGTGCTAGCAGCTCGGACGGGAGTTCCTACAATGAGCAGTTCTTC. Its translation is CASSSDGSSYNEQFF.

This clonotype was picked up many times. The gene calls are TRBV28 and TRBJ2-7; 8 bases match TRBD1. The length of the CDR3 is 15 residues. In germline, CDR1 is MDHEN, CDR2 SYDVKM. V shed 2 bases, J shed 3 bases, and the junction held 6 bases outside the gene matches. CDR3 residues: CASSLGGQVFYEQYF. CDR3 DNA: TGTGCCAGCAGTTTAGGGGGACAGGTCTTCTACGAGCAGTACTTC.

This clonotype was observed a few times. The chain combines TRBV12-3 or TRBV12-4 with TRBJ2-2; D is ambiguous. The germline V and J ends were trimmed by 0 bases and 1 base, with 6 bases remaining between them. The CDR3 is 15 residues long. CDR3 protein: CASSLAARNTGELFF. The CDR3 DNA reads TGTGCCAGCAGTTTAGCCGCGCGGAACACCGGGGAGCTGTTTTTT.

The sample holds many counts of this clonotype. The chain carries TRBV7-8 and TRBJ1-1; a possible D gene is TRBD1 (5 bases). The CDR3 is 14 residues long. CDR1 SGHVS and CDR2 FQNEAQ come from the germline V gene. The V and J ends lost 3 bases and 2 bases respectively, with 10 bases between them. As DNA, the CDR3 is TGTGCCAGCAGCTTCTACGGGGCTAACACTGAAGCTTTCTTT. This gives the protein CASSFYGANTEAFF.